This TCR beta chain originates from a study of blood T cell repertoires in COVID-19. Study at large: Italy, Spain and the United States were the sources of the convalescent and acute COVID-19 samples. PBMCs, B-cell-depleted T cells, or T cells provided the cDNA or gDNA that made up the material.

The CDR3 is made up of 15 amino acids. Germline CDR1 is LNHDA and CDR2 is SQIVND (reference sequence). The V gene end was trimmed by 4 bases and the J gene end by 3 bases; junction bases not matched to a gene: 8. As originally analysed: Estimation of nucleated cell counts relied on the amplification of reference gene primers. The repertoire was sequenced with immunoSEQ multiplex PCR; TCRdb's copy has only in-frame clones and lacks some. Clone size and the V and J calls come from that table; the DNA yielded D and trimming. The table records tens of thousands of clones, approximately 80% of them present only once.

The sequenced sample was peripheral blood. The gene calls are TRBV19 and TRBJ2-7; 8 positions agree with TRBD2. The source of this sequence is a human donor in a cohort sampled during active COVID-19. CDR3 amino acids: CASSNGRGLFYEQYF. CDR3 DNA sequence: TGTGCCAGTAGTAACGGGAGGGGCCTCTTCTACGAGCAGTACTTC.